The 11 T cell receptor beta chains presented below share a single source sample, sequenced in a study of T-cell reconstitution after alpha-beta-depleted transplantation in children. Unique molecular identifiers were used in preparing the TCRbeta library. TCRdb re-analysed the PCR reads in MiXCR, keeping a single row per CDR3 protein. Here the sample spans roughly 100,000 distinct CDR3 sequences, roughly 7.6% being singletons. Sample: PBMCs, taken before TCRalphabeta/CD19-depleted stem cell transplant. The receptors here all came from a boy between 2 and 10 years old with acute lymphoblastic leukemia, due to receive a stem cell transplant.

DNA of the CDR3: TGCGCCAGCAGCTTGATCCGGGGGCTAGATACGCAGTATTTT. It is translated as CASSLIRGLDTQYF. V and J are TRBV5-1 and TRBJ2-3; TRBD1 or TRBD2 may be the D gene (6 bases each). Trimming took off 1 base at V and 5 bases at J, with 11 bases between the two ends. Germline CDR1 reads SGHRS; CDR2 reads YFSETQ. The length of the CDR3 is 14 residues.

In its sample, this clonotype was seen many times. The chain has TRBV12-3 or TRBV12-4 and TRBJ2-1, with a possible D match to TRBD1 (6 bases). Trimming took 3 bases from V and 8 from J, leaving 11 bases between them. CDR3 length: 13 amino acids. CDR3 region: CASSLTGFDEQFF. In DNA, the CDR3 is TGTGCCAGCAGTTTGACAGGATTCGATGAGCAGTTCTTC.

This clonotype was seen more than once but under ten times. This sequence joins TRBV6-6 and TRBJ2-3; D unresolved. The CDR3 is made up of 13 amino acids. The V end was cut by 0 bases, the J end by 6 bases, with 7 bases between. Germline lookup yields CDR1 MNHNY and CDR2 SVGAGI (reference sequence). The CDR3 sequence: CASSYSRKDTQYF. CDR3 DNA sequence: TGTGCCAGCAGTTACTCGCGGAAGGATACGCAGTATTTT.

This clonotype was picked up many times. The CDR3 sequence is CATAGGSSYEQYF. The CDR3 nucleotides read TGTGCTACGGCAGGCGGGAGCTCCTACGAGCAGTACTTC. The genes are TRBV2 and TRBJ2-7; 7 positions agree with TRBD2. This CDR3 has 13 amino acids. Germline CDR1 and CDR2: SNHLY and FYNNEI.

The chain joins TRBV7-2 to TRBJ2-1; 10 nucleotides align to TRBD2. J lost 0 bases, V lost 4 bases, and 12 bases had no gene match. The length of the CDR3 is 19 residues. CDR1 SGHTA and CDR2 FQGNSA come from the germline V gene. The CDR3 nucleotides are TGTGCCAGCAGCTACAGGCTAGCGGGGGCCCAGAGCTCCTACAATGAGCAGTTCTTC. Its protein product is CASSYRLAGAQSSYNEQFF.

This clonotype is medium-sized in the sample. The chain links TRBV7-2 to TRBJ2-3; 7 nucleotides line up with TRBD2. The CDR3 is 15 residues long. Per the germline V gene, CDR1 is SGHTA and CDR2 is FQGNSA. V lost 3 bases, J lost 1 base, and 4 bases stayed unmatched. The CDR3 region is CASSFDSGGTDTQYF. CDR3 nucleotide sequence: TGTGCCAGCAGCTTCGACAGCGGGGGCACAGATACGCAGTATTTT.

This clonotype was counted at least ten times. The genes are TRBV6-2 or TRBV6-3 and TRBJ2-7; D uncertain. Germline CDR1 MNHEY, CDR2 SVGEGT. V lost 5 bases to trimming and J lost 7 bases, with 12 bases between them. There are 12 residues in the CDR3. The chain's CDR3 is CASSPEDREQYF. Written as DNA, the CDR3 is TGTGCCAGCAGTCCAGAAGACCGGGAGCAGTACTTC.

This clonotype has a count of ten or more. This chain joins TRBV25-1 and TRBJ2-7; D remains unclear. Germline CDR1 MGHDK, CDR2 SYGVNS. This CDR3 region has 14 residues. V lost 3 bases to trimming and J lost 1 base, with 10 bases between them. The DNA of the CDR3 is TGTGCCAGCAGTGATATCGGAATATCCTACGAGCAGTACTTC. Protein sequence: CASSDIGISYEQYF.

There are many counts of this clonotype. The gene calls are TRBV5-4 and TRBJ2-3; D is uncertain. Germline V gene lookup returns CDR1 SGHNT and CDR2 YYREEE (reference sequence). This CDR3 has 15 amino acids. V was pared by 3 bases and J by 2 bases, with 13 bases between. The CDR3 here is CASSSRSDTTDTQYF. The CDR3 DNA follows: TGTGCCAGCAGCTCCCGATCCGACACCACAGATACGCAGTATTTT.

The sample holds many counts of this clonotype. This chain joins TRBV5-5 and TRBJ1-1, with D possibly TRBD1 on 5 matching bases. Germline CDR1 is SGHKS and CDR2 is YYEKEE (reference sequence). The V gene lost 4 bases and the J gene lost 0 bases, with 13 bases spanning the gap. The CDR3 has 15 residues. The chain's CDR3 is CASSPEQAMNTEAFF. CDR3 nucleotide sequence: TGTGCCAGCAGCCCAGAACAGGCTATGAACACTGAAGCTTTCTTT.

In this sample, this clonotype turned up many times. This chain uses TRBV5-6 with TRBJ2-2; D might be TRBD1 or TRBD2, each matching 6 bases. The germline V gene has CDR1 SGHDT and CDR2 YYEEEE. Trimming cost V 3 bases and J 2 bases, with 8 bases left between them. There are 14 residues in the CDR3. CDR3 loop: CASSWGANTGELFF. CDR3 DNA sequence: TGTGCCAGCAGCTGGGGGGCCAACACCGGGGAGCTGTTTTTT.